The next 10 T cell receptor beta chains were all read from a single sample in a study of T cells in Graves' hyperthyroidism and ophthalmopathy. Amplified TCR beta CDR3 regions derived from RNA transcripts. First-round RT-PCR targeting the TCR CDR3 was performed with the HTBI primer set. TCRdb ran MiXCR on the multiplex PCR reads and lists one entry per CDR3 protein. The repertoire holds approximately 380,000 distinct CDR3 sequences, with about 14% as singletons. Material: blood. The receptor source for this set is a man in his forties or fifties with Graves' ophthalmopathy.

The table lists this clonotype with many counts. The chain uses TRBV12-3 or TRBV12-4 and TRBJ1-5; TRBD1 is a possible D gene (5 bases). The V end was cut by 4 bases, the J end by 0 bases, with 16 bases between. This CDR3 contains 17 residues. The CDR3 loop is CASSSSQDSLSNQPQHF. CDR3 coding DNA: TGTGCCAGCAGTTCCTCTCAAGACAGTCTTAGCAATCAGCCCCAGCATTTT.

This sequence joins TRBV20-1 and TRBJ2-1; 8 positions agree with TRBD2. The CDR3 totals 15 residues. With 6 bases clipped from V and 0 bases from J, the junction kept 7 bases outside the gene matches. CDR1 and CDR2 from the germline V gene are DFQATT and SNEGSKA (reference sequence). Written as DNA, the CDR3 is TGCAGTGCCACCCGGAGCGGGAGCTCCTACAATGAGCAGTTCTTC. The encoded protein is CSATRSGSSYNEQFF.

The rearrangement links TRBV9 to TRBJ1-1; D remains unclear. Between the trimmed V and J ends, which lost 4 bases and 6 bases, there was a span of 19 bases. CDR3 length: 15 amino acids. The germline V gene has CDR1 SGDLS and CDR2 YYNGEE. The CDR3 spells CASSPPGSLGAEAFF. The DNA of the CDR3 is TGTGCCAGCAGCCCCCCCGGGTCCCTCGGCGCTGAAGCTTTCTTT.

This clonotype was seen ten or more times. This chain links TRBV18 with TRBJ2-3, with D hard to call. V lost 2 bases, J lost 4 bases, and 4 bases lay in between. Per germline, CDR1 KGHSH and CDR2 LQKENI. This CDR3 is 12 amino acids long. The CDR3 loop reads CASSPFADTQYF. The CDR3 nucleotides are TGTGCCAGCTCACCATTCGCAGATACGCAGTATTTT.

This clonotype was observed at least ten times. The chain joins TRBV2 to TRBJ2-7; weak D call: TRBD2 (5 bases). The CDR3 extends over 13 amino acids. Germline CDR1 SNHLY, CDR2 FYNNEI. The germline V and J ends were trimmed by 6 bases and 1 base, with 10 bases remaining between them. The CDR3 coding sequence is TGTGCCAGCAGGGGTACGGGGTCCTACGAGCAGTACTTC. As protein: CASRGTGSYEQYF. Filled out from reference TRBV2 and TRBJ2-7, the complete variable domain reads EPEVTQTPSHQVTQMGQEVILRCVPISNHLYFYWYRQILGQKVEFLVSFYNNEISEKSEIFDDQFSVERPDGSNFTLKIRSTKLEDSAMYFCASRGTGSYEQYFGPGTRLTVT.

This clonotype was observed a handful of times. The CDR3 spells CASTPLASVSTDTQYF. For the CDR3, the DNA is TGTGCCAGCACCCCCTTAGCTAGCGTTAGCACAGATACGCAGTATTTT. V and J are TRBV7-8 and TRBJ2-3, with a weak D call TRBD2 (6 bases). CDR3 length: 16 amino acids. CDR1 and CDR2 (germline): SGHVS, FQNEAQ. V shed 7 bases and J shed 0 bases, with 17 bases lying between them.

This clonotype was observed at least ten times. This chain connects TRBV11-2 to TRBJ1-1; TRBD1 agrees at 7 bases. Unmatched junction bases numbered 7, after V lost 5 bases and J lost 4 bases. CDR3 length: 14 amino acids. Germline CDR1 reads SGHAT; CDR2 reads FQNNGV. The DNA for the CDR3 is TGTGCCAGCAGCCGCAAACAGGGGACCACTGAAGCTTTCTTT. This translates into CASSRKQGTTEAFF.

This clonotype occurred many times. V gene TRBV2 combines with J gene TRBJ2-7, with 14 nucleotides matching TRBD2. CDR1 is SNHLY, CDR2 FYNNEI, per germline. This CDR3 spans 13 amino acids. Losses at the gene ends were 9 bases for V and 5 bases for J; bases not matched to a gene: 3. CDR3 amino acids: CARGLAGDHEQYF. The CDR3 nucleotides read TGTGCCAGGGGACTAGCGGGAGACCACGAGCAGTACTTC.

The chain joins TRBV11-3 to TRBJ2-2; no reliable D call. This CDR3 contains 14 residues. The germline V gene encodes CDR1 SGHNT and CDR2 YENEEA. Trimming removed 10 bases at V and 7 bases at J, with 19 bases between. CDR3 in DNA: TGTGCCATCCCGGACCCAAGTACAGACGGGGAGCTGTTTTTT. It yields the protein CAIPDPSTDGELFF.

The rearrangement uses TRBV5-1 and TRBJ2-5; D possibly corresponds to TRBD1 (6 bases). Between the trimmed V and J ends, which lost 5 bases and 5 bases, there was a span of 16 bases. CDR3 size: 14 residues. Germline-derived CDR1 and CDR2 are SGHRS and YFSETQ. The CDR3 reads CASSFFQGSETQYF. The DNA for the CDR3 is TGCGCCAGCAGTTTCTTTCAGGGGAGTGAGACCCAGTACTTC. Filled out from reference TRBV5-1 and TRBJ2-5, the complete variable domain reads KAGVTQTPRYLIKTRGQQVTLSCSPISGHRSVSWYQQTPGQGLQFLFEYFSETQRNKGNFPGRFSGRQFSNSRSEMNVSTLELGDSALYLCASSFFQGSETQYFGPGTRLLVL.